A single sample gave rise to the 27 T cell receptor beta chains below, sequenced in a study of shared clonotypes between healthy human individuals. Sequencing used immunoSEQ multiplex PCR; TCRdb keeps in-frame clones, though not all of them. The sample includes roughly 2 million clones, around 95% seen only once; the top ten take approximately 0.13%. The material sequenced was naive CD4+ T cells sorted from blood. Described subset: CD45RA+ positively selected. Every receptor here comes from a man between 18 and 35 years old in good health.

This clone was picked up one time. The chain is built from TRBV19 and TRBJ1-6; a possible D gene is TRBD1 (6 bases). CDR3 length: 16 amino acids. Germline lookup yields CDR1 LNHDA and CDR2 SQIVND (reference sequence). The V gene lost 6 bases and the J gene lost 7 bases, with 19 bases spanning the gap. CDR3 coding DNA: TGTGCCAGTAGACAGTCGGGGGGCTTAAGGAATTCACCCCTCCACTTT. Translated: CASRQSGGLRNSPLHF.

CDR3: CSVGTGVGYTF. CDR3 DNA sequence: TGCAGTGTCGGGACAGGGGTGGGCTACACCTTC. The chain joins TRBV20-1 to TRBJ1-2; 10 positions agree with TRBD1. The CDR3 spans 11 residues. J was trimmed by 8 bases and V by 7 bases; bases with no gene match: 4. From germline, CDR1 is DFQATT and CDR2 SNEGSKA (reference sequence).

There are a few counts of this clone. The same CDR3 also results from other DNA sequences found in this sample. The V gene is TRBV30, the J gene TRBJ1-5; D remains ambiguous. Germline CDR1 GTSNPN, CDR2 SVGIG (reference sequence). This CDR3 is built from 12 residues. Deletions cut 1 base from V and 2 bases from J, with 3 bases between. Here the CDR3 reads CAWSEGNQPQHF. The CDR3, as DNA: TGTGCCTGGAGTGAGGGCAATCAGCCCCAGCATTTT.

The V call is TRBV7-3, the J call TRBJ1-1, with unresolved D. The CDR3 loop spans 15 amino acids. Germline V CDR1 and CDR2: SGHTA, FQGTGA. V lost 2 bases, J lost 4 bases, and 14 bases lay in between. The CDR3 sequence: CASSLFPGGGTEAFF. The DNA of the CDR3 is TGTGCCAGCAGCTTATTCCCAGGAGGAGGCACTGAAGCTTTCTTT.

This clone has a single count. The sample carries other DNA sequences with the same CDR3. J is TRBJ1-1 and V is TRBV18; D ambiguous. Looked up from germline, CDR1 is KGHSH and CDR2 is LQKENI. V was shortened by 2 bases and J by 5 bases, with 9 bases between the two germline ends. The CDR3 runs 13 residues. The CDR3 sequence: CASSPIGGTEAFF. CDR3 DNA: TGTGCCAGCTCACCAATCGGTGGGACTGAAGCTTTCTTT.

This chain uses TRBV6-1 with TRBJ2-5; the match to TRBD1 covers 9 bases. V was pared by 8 bases and J by 6 bases, with 10 bases of the junction left unmatched. CDR1 and CDR2 (germline): MNHNS, SASEGT. The CDR3 extends over 14 amino acids. The CDR3 is CASLTGGDGKTQYF. CDR3 coding DNA: TGTGCCAGCCTGACAGGGGGGGATGGAAAGACCCAGTACTTC.

This chain links TRBV2 with TRBJ2-7; possible D gene TRBD1, 5 bases. The length of the CDR3 is 14 residues. Germline CDR1 SNHLY, CDR2 FYNNEI. Trimming removed 4 bases at V and 0 bases at J, with 10 bases between. CDR3 region: CASSAGRASYEQYF. Here the CDR3 DNA reads TGTGCCAGCAGTGCGGGCAGGGCCTCCTACGAGCAGTACTTC.

The chain is built from TRBV18 and TRBJ2-5; 10 bases are shared with TRBD2. Germline V lookup: CDR1 KGHSH, CDR2 LQKENI. The CDR3 covers 17 residues. V was pared by 2 bases and J by 3 bases, with 9 bases of the junction left unmatched. DNA of the CDR3: TGTGCCAGCTCACCAGGGTATCAAGCGGGAGGGGAAGAGACCCAGTACTTC. This codes for CASSPGYQAGGEETQYF.

This rearrangement joins TRBV5-1 to TRBJ2-7; 8 nucleotides line up with TRBD2. The CDR3 loop spans 16 amino acids. Losses at the gene ends were 4 bases for V and 3 bases for J; bases not matched to a gene: 12. Germline V gene data show CDR1 as SGHRS and CDR2 as YFSETQ. This CDR3 reads CASSPGGSGGHYEQYF. In DNA form, the CDR3 reads TGCGCCAGCAGCCCTGGAGGCAGCGGGGGCCACTACGAGCAGTACTTC.

The chain is built from TRBV6-5 and TRBJ1-2; TRBD1 matches 10 bases. CDR1 and CDR2 from the germline V gene are MNHEY and SVGAGI. After removal of 5 bases from V and 6 bases from J, the junction contained 3 bases not matched to a gene. The CDR3 consists of 13 residues. CDR3 sequence reads: CASSPDRGHGYTF. CDR3 in DNA: TGTGCCAGCAGTCCCGACAGGGGGCATGGCTACACCTTC.

This clone has just one count. The chain's CDR3 is CASSALTVNYGYTF. The CDR3 nucleotides are TGTGCCAGTAGTGCCCTGACTGTGAACTATGGCTACACCTTC. The V gene is TRBV19, the J gene TRBJ1-2, with D hard to call. V lost 5 bases to trimming and J lost 2 bases, with 12 bases between them. Germline lookup yields CDR1 LNHDA and CDR2 SQIVND (reference sequence). The CDR3 totals 14 residues. Full variable domain (rest looked up from reference TRBV19 and TRBJ1-2): DGGITQSPKYLFRKEGQNVTLSCEQNLNHDAMYWYRQDPGQGLRLIYYSQIVNDFQKGDIAEGYSVSREKKESFPLTVTSAQKNPTAFYLCASSALTVNYGYTFGSGTRLTVV.

The chain recombines TRBV5-1 with TRBJ2-3; TRBD1 aligns across 8 bases. CDR1 is SGHRS and CDR2 is YFSETQ in the germline V gene. The V and J ends lost 3 bases and 6 bases, in that order; junction bases with no gene match: 6. The CDR3 sequence is 14 residues long. The CDR3 region has the DNA TGCGCCAGCAGCTCGGGACAGGCGAGGGATACGCAGTATTTT. It is translated as CASSSGQARDTQYF.

The chain carries TRBV5-1 and TRBJ1-3, with a weak D call TRBD1 (6 bases). The CDR3 length is 14 residues. V dropped 6 bases and J dropped 5 bases, with 15 bases sitting between them. Germline CDR1 SGHRS, CDR2 YFSETQ. In DNA form, the CDR3 reads TGCGCCAGCACTTCAGGGGATGTCAGAAACACCATATATTTT. Residues: CASTSGDVRNTIYF.

Details on this clone: Other DNA sequences of this sample code for an identical CDR3. This chain links TRBV7-8 with TRBJ2-7; 7 bases line up with TRBD2. The germline V gene has CDR1 SGHVS and CDR2 FQNEAQ. After removal of 5 bases from V and 4 bases from J, the junction contained 5 bases not matched to a gene. This CDR3 is 13 amino acids long. Here the CDR3 DNA reads TGTGCCAGCAGCCCCCTGGGGGGGTACGAGCAGTACTTC. This codes for CASSPLGGYEQYF.

This rearrangement joins TRBV7-9 to TRBJ2-1, with TRBD2 identical over 11 bases. This CDR3 contains 19 residues. V was pared by 3 bases and J by 0 bases, with 10 bases of the junction left unmatched. Per germline, CDR1 SEHNR and CDR2 FQNEAQ (reference sequence). In nucleotides, the CDR3 is TGTGCCAGCAGCTTGACCGGGACTAGCGGATCAAGCTCCTACAATGAGCAGTTCTTC. It is translated as CASSLTGTSGSSSYNEQFF.

The V and J genes are TRBV11-2 and TRBJ2-5; 16 bases agree with TRBD2. This CDR3 has 19 amino acids. V shed 5 bases and J 0 bases; nucleotides not matched to a gene: 9. CDR1 and CDR2 (germline): SGHAT, FQNNGV. CDR3 bases: TGTGCCAGCAGCCCGGGACTAGCGGGAGGGAATCTATACCAAGAGACCCAGTACTTC. It codes for CASSPGLAGGNLYQETQYF. Looking up the rest from reference TRBV11-2 and TRBJ2-5 gives the full variable domain: EAGVAQSPRYKIIEKRQSVAFWCNPISGHATLYWYQQILGQGPKLLIQFQNNGVVDDSQLPKDRFSAERLKGVDSTLKIQPAKLEDSAVYLCASSPGLAGGNLYQETQYFGPGTRLLVL.

The chain couples TRBV5-4 to TRBJ2-5, with 8 bases identical to TRBD2. The junction had 16 bases not matched to a gene; V was cut back by 4 bases and J by 5 bases. In germline, CDR1 is SGHNT, CDR2 YYREEE (reference sequence). The CDR3 has 17 residues. In nucleotides, the CDR3 is TGTGCCAGCAGCGCCCCTTCGGGACGGGAGGGCTTCGAGACCCAGTACTTC. It translates to CASSAPSGREGFETQYF.

This clone was found once. The chain combines TRBV6-5 with TRBJ2-7; 8 positions agree with TRBD1. This CDR3 has 15 amino acids. CDR1 is MNHEY, CDR2 SVGAGI, per germline. With V trimmed by 5 bases and J by 3 bases, 9 bases remained unmatched. The CDR3 DNA is TGTGCCAGCAGTAAGACCGGGACAGGCATCTACGAGCAGTACTTC. Translation gives CASSKTGTGIYEQYF.

The V gene is TRBV27, the J gene TRBJ1-1; D perhaps matches TRBD1 (6 bases). The CDR3 runs 14 residues. The germline gives CDR1 MNHEY, CDR2 SMNVEV (reference sequence). V shed 3 bases and J shed 6 bases, with 14 bases lying between them. CDR3 DNA sequence: TGTGCCAGCAGTTTGGGTAACAGGGCTTCTGAAGCTTTCTTT. Translation: CASSLGNRASEAFF.

The chain employs TRBV2 and TRBJ2-1; D possibly corresponds to TRBD2 (6 bases). The CDR3 covers 16 residues. Trimming took 1 base from V and 10 from J, leaving 20 bases between them. The germline V gene encodes CDR1 SNHLY and CDR2 FYNNEI. For the CDR3, the DNA is TGTGCCAGCAGTGAAGGATACCGGGGAGCCGCGGGGGAGCAGTTCTTC. Its protein product is CASSEGYRGAAGEQFF.

The chain links TRBV7-6 to TRBJ1-3; TRBD1 agrees at 10 bases. Germline V gene lookup returns CDR1 SGHVS and CDR2 FNYEAQ. J lost 2 bases, V lost 4 bases, and 5 bases had no gene match. This CDR3 spans 16 amino acids. CDR3 sequence: CASSSGTGETGNTIYF. The CDR3 coding sequence is TGTGCCAGCAGCTCAGGGACAGGGGAAACTGGAAACACCATATATTTT.

This rearrangement joins TRBV28 to TRBJ2-3; D is ambiguous. This CDR3 is 13 amino acids long. V was pared by 1 base and J by 4 bases, with 6 bases between. CDR1 is MDHEN, CDR2 SYDVKM, per germline. CDR3 bases: TGTGCCAGCAGTTTATACCCCGCAGATACGCAGTATTTT. This gives the protein CASSLYPADTQYF.

The gene calls are TRBV6-1 and TRBJ1-4; D is unresolved. The CDR3 runs to 14 residues. Deletions cut 4 bases from V and 6 bases from J, with 12 bases between. CDR1 MNHNS and CDR2 SASEGT come from the germline V gene. CDR3 nucleotides: TGTGCCAGCAGTGGGGCCATCGGGGATGAAAAACTGTTTTTT. Its protein is CASSGAIGDEKLFF.

The chain links TRBV6-1 to TRBJ1-3, with no clear D. The germline V and J ends were trimmed by 11 bases and 0 bases, with 14 bases remaining between them. The germline V gene encodes CDR1 MNHNS and CDR2 SASEGT. This CDR3 spans 14 amino acids. CDR3 DNA: TGTGCCGGAAGTGAGGGAATCTCTGGAAACACCATATATTTT. This gives the protein CAGSEGISGNTIYF.

The chain links TRBV28 to TRBJ2-5, with TRBD1 matching 7 bases. CDR1 and CDR2 from the germline V gene are MDHEN and SYDVKM. There are 15 residues in the CDR3. V was pared by 5 bases and J by 2 bases, with 8 bases of the junction left unmatched. CDR3 nucleotides: TGTGCCAGCAGTCCTCGAGGCAGGGGGCAAGAGACCCAGTACTTC. Its protein is CASSPRGRGQETQYF.

CDR3 residues: CAWRPLGGKYQETQYF. The CDR3 DNA reads as TGTGCCTGGAGGCCCCTCGGTGGAAAGTACCAAGAGACCCAGTACTTC. V usage is TRBV30 and J usage is TRBJ2-5; D call uncertain. With 3 bases removed from V and 0 bases from J, the gap between germline ends came to 17 bases. CDR1 and CDR2 (germline): GTSNPN, SVGIG (reference sequence). This CDR3 comprises 16 residues.

In the case of this clone: A much more abundant neighbour one base away suggests this may be a read error. Other DNA sequences in this specimen translate into the identical CDR3. The V and J genes are TRBV10-3 and TRBJ1-2; possibly TRBD1 for D (5 bases). The CDR3 length is 10 residues. Germline assignment: CDR1 ENHRY and CDR2 SYGVKD. CDR3 DNA sequence: TGCGCCTCGCAGGGTGACGGCTACACCTTC. This gives the protein CASQGDGYTF.